The 14 T cell receptor beta chains below come from one sample, sequenced in a study of memory CD4+ T cells and cytomegalovirus serostatus. The sort gate was single viable CD3+CD4+CD8-CD45RO+ cells for memory CD4+ T cells. Produced via immunoSEQ multiplex PCR; TCRdb's table is partial and in-frame only. Of about 100,000 clones listed, over 70% are singletons. The specimen sequenced was memory CD4+ T cells from blood. The source of these receptors is an adult in good health and CMV-seropositive.

In its sample, this clone was seen a few times. V usage is TRBV5-1 and J usage is TRBJ1-1; D call uncertain. This CDR3 spans 13 amino acids. V was cut by 2 bases and J by 3 bases, with 8 bases left in between. CDR1 SGHRS and CDR2 YFSETQ come from the germline V gene. DNA of the CDR3: TGCGCCAGCAGCTTACAGTCAGACACTGAAGCTTTCTTT. It yields the protein CASSLQSDTEAFF.

The chain employs TRBV20-1 and TRBJ1-4, with TRBD1 as a possible D gene (5 bases). Trimming removed 7 bases from V and 8 bases from J, with 11 bases in between. The germline V gene encodes CDR1 DFQATT and CDR2 SNEGSKA (reference sequence). The CDR3 runs to 11 residues. The CDR3 nucleotides read TGCAGTGTCGCATCAGGGGAAAAACTGTTTTTT. Translation gives CSVASGEKLFF.

A few counts support this clone. The V and J genes are TRBV2 and TRBJ2-1; D ambiguous. Germline values: CDR1 SNHLY, CDR2 FYNNEI. This CDR3 contains 13 residues. Between the trimmed V and J ends, which lost 2 bases and 4 bases, there was a span of 6 bases. The CDR3 reads CASSEPFYNEQFF. Written as DNA, the CDR3 is TGTGCCAGCAGTGAACCTTTTTACAATGAGCAGTTCTTC.

This chain links TRBV5-1 with TRBJ1-1, with TRBD1 matching over 8 bases. Germline CDR1 is SGHRS and CDR2 is YFSETQ. V lost 3 bases and J lost 4; bases outside the gene matches: 11. This CDR3 spans 16 amino acids. The CDR3 region is CASSSPGQAFGTEAFF. For the CDR3, the DNA is TGCGCCAGCAGCTCGCCGGGACAGGCCTTTGGCACTGAAGCTTTCTTT. The full variable domain, its missing parts supplied by reference TRBV5-1 and TRBJ1-1, is KAGVTQTPRYLIKTRGQQVTLSCSPISGHRSVSWYQQTPGQGLQFLFEYFSETQRNKGNFPGRFSGRQFSNSRSEMNVSTLELGDSALYLCASSSPGQAFGTEAFFGQGTRLTVV.

The chain recombines TRBV9 with TRBJ2-1; D tentatively reads TRBD1 or TRBD2 (5 bases each). The CDR3 sequence is 16 residues long. Trimming stripped 0 bases from V and 1 base from J, with 11 bases between. Per germline, CDR1 SGDLS and CDR2 YYNGEE. The CDR3 coding sequence is TGTGCCAGCAGCGTAGCTTGGGGGAGATCCTACAATGAGCAGTTCTTC. Amino acids: CASSVAWGRSYNEQFF.

The chain couples TRBV11-1 to TRBJ2-7, with a weak D call TRBD2 (5 bases). Between the trimmed V and J ends, which lost 2 bases and 2 bases, there was a span of 7 bases. The CDR3 loop spans 13 amino acids. Germline CDR1 reads SGHAT; CDR2 reads FQDESV (reference sequence). CDR3 nucleotide sequence: TGTGCCAGCAGCTTATTCGGGACCTACGAGCAGTACTTC. It codes for CASSLFGTYEQYF.

This clone showed up just a few times. The J gene is TRBJ1-5, the V gene TRBV19; tentative D call: TRBD1 (6 bases). Trimming took 8 bases from V and 4 from J, leaving 15 bases between them. The CDR3 consists of 14 residues. Germline V lookup: CDR1 LNHDA, CDR2 SQIVND (reference sequence). The CDR3, as DNA: TGTGCCAGTCACCGGGAAACAGGGAATCAGCCCCAGCATTTT. It encodes CASHRETGNQPQHF.

The rearrangement uses TRBV11-2 and TRBJ1-3; D is undetermined. The CDR3 is 12 amino acids. The germline V gene encodes CDR1 SGHAT and CDR2 FQNNGV. The germline V and J ends were trimmed by 3 bases and 3 bases, with 3 bases remaining between them. The CDR3 region has the DNA TGTGCCAGCAGCTTTATTGGAAACACCATATATTTT. This encodes CASSFIGNTIYF.

This clone was counted a single time. The chain joins TRBV6-5 to TRBJ2-1; 7 bases map to TRBD2. This CDR3 contains 12 residues. V dropped 8 bases and J dropped 10; count of bases not matched to a gene: 8. Germline values: CDR1 MNHEY, CDR2 SVGAGI. CDR3 sequence (DNA): TGTGCCAGCGGGGGGAGGGGCGGAGAGCAGTTCTTC. It translates to CASGGRGGEQFF.

The chain has TRBV11-2 and TRBJ2-7; D is uncertain. Deletions cut 0 bases from V and 9 bases from J, with 9 bases between. The CDR3 extends over 12 amino acids. Per germline, CDR1 SGHAT and CDR2 FQNNGV. CDR3 DNA sequence: TGTGCCAGCAGCTTAGAGGAAGGGCGGCAGTACTTC. This sequence encodes CASSLEEGRQYF. Together with reference TRBV11-2 and TRBJ2-7, the CDR3 gives the full variable domain: EAGVAQSPRYKIIEKRQSVAFWCNPISGHATLYWYQQILGQGPKLLIQFQNNGVVDDSQLPKDRFSAERLKGVDSTLKIQPAKLEDSAVYLCASSLEEGRQYFGPGTRLTVT.

This clone was seen more than once but under ten times. The chain carries TRBV7-2 and TRBJ2-4; TRBD1 aligns across 8 bases. J was trimmed by 7 bases and V by 2 bases; bases with no gene match: 4. The CDR3 runs 14 residues. CDR1 and CDR2 from the germline V gene are SGHTA and FQGNSA. The CDR3 DNA reads as TGTGCCAGCAGCTTAACAGGGGGAAATAACATTCAGTACTTC. Translation: CASSLTGGNNIQYF.

The V gene is TRBV6-5, the J gene TRBJ2-7; D tentatively reads TRBD1 or TRBD2 (5 bases each). Germline CDR1 reads MNHEY; CDR2 reads SVGAGI. The CDR3 sequence is 16 residues long. Trimming pared 0 bases from V and 4 bases from J, leaving 16 bases between. CDR3 loop: CASSYSITDGGYEQYF. CDR3 sequence (DNA): TGTGCCAGCAGTTACTCGATAACGGATGGGGGATACGAGCAGTACTTC.

The sample holds a few counts of this clone. The genes are TRBV7-9 and TRBJ1-2, with 8 bases aligning to TRBD1. Germline lookup yields CDR1 SEHNR and CDR2 FQNEAQ (reference sequence). V shed 4 bases, J shed 7 bases, and the junction held 2 bases outside the gene matches. CDR3 length equals 12 residues. CDR3 region: CASSSTGGGYTF. The CDR3 nucleotides read TGTGCCAGCAGCTCTACAGGGGGTGGCTACACCTTC.

The chain uses TRBV19 and TRBJ2-3; D not certain. This CDR3 region has 11 residues. In germline, CDR1 is LNHDA, CDR2 SQIVND (reference sequence). Trimming removed 3 bases from V and 8 bases from J, with 6 bases in between. The CDR3 loop is CASSMGGTQYF. Written as DNA, the CDR3 is TGTGCCAGTAGTATGGGTGGTACGCAGTATTTT.